The 5 T cell receptor beta chains in this list originate from one sample, sequenced in a study of blood T cell repertoires in COVID-19. Sequencing was performed with immunoSEQ multiplex PCR; in TCRdb, only in-frame clones are kept and a portion is missing. The repertoire consists of about 140,000 clones, with around 79% occurring once and the leading ten covering around 3.2%. Source material: PBMCs or T cells enriched from blood (not recorded which). The receptors originated from a woman aged 45 to 65 who had recovered from COVID-19.

The J gene is TRBJ2-3, the V gene TRBV5-1; 9 bases align to TRBD1. V lost 4 bases, J lost 2 bases, and 5 bases stayed unmatched. Germline V lookup: CDR1 SGHRS, CDR2 YFSETQ. This CDR3 region has 15 residues. The CDR3 sequence: CASSPRTGDTDTQYF. In nucleotides, the CDR3 is TGCGCCAGCAGCCCGCGGACAGGGGACACAGATACGCAGTATTTT.

This clone occurred once. The J gene is TRBJ1-4, the V gene TRBV6-5; D not resolved. Germline V gene sequence: CDR1 MNHEY, CDR2 SVGAGI. V shed 0 bases and J shed 5 bases, with 10 bases lying between them. This CDR3 spans 15 amino acids. The CDR3 is CASSYSGRINEKLFF. The DNA for the CDR3 is TGTGCCAGCAGTTACTCGGGCAGGATAAATGAAAAACTGTTTTTT.

This clone was picked up a small number of times. This chain links TRBV5-6 with TRBJ2-7, with 9 bases lining up with TRBD1. V dropped 4 bases and J dropped 5; count of bases not matched to a gene: 7. The CDR3 sequence is 14 residues long. In germline, CDR1 is SGHDT, CDR2 YYEEEE. For the CDR3, the DNA is TGTGCCAGCAGCCGAGGACAGGGGTTCGACGAGCAGTACTTC. This gives the protein CASSRGQGFDEQYF.

V is TRBV3-1 (or the pseudogene TRBV3-2) and J is TRBJ2-5; TRBD2 matches at 16 bases. Germline lookup yields CDR1 LGHDT and CDR2 YNNKEL (reference sequence). CDR3 size: 17 residues. V lost 4 bases and J lost 5; bases outside the gene matches: 7. CDR3 coding DNA: TGTGCCAGCAGCCGGGGACTAGCGGGAGGGCCGGGGGAGACCCAGTACTTC. Its protein is CASSRGLAGGPGETQYF.

A single count supports this clone. The chain couples TRBV7-9 to TRBJ1-4; weak D call: TRBD1 (5 bases). The CDR3 is 19 residues long. The germline V gene encodes CDR1 SEHNR and CDR2 FQNEAQ (reference sequence). Trimming stripped 3 bases from V and 2 bases from J, with 22 bases between. Here the CDR3 reads CASSFERQGLFSTNEKLFF. Written as DNA, the CDR3 is TGTGCCAGCAGCTTCGAAAGGCAGGGATTGTTCTCGACTAATGAAAAACTGTTTTTT.